This entry lists 13 T cell receptor beta chains sequenced from one sample in a study of PD-L1 blockade in urothelial cancer. Profiled with immunoSEQ multiplex PCR; TCRdb holds only in-frame clones, not every one. The top ten clones hold about 16% of a sample with some 41,000 clones, 80% to 90% of them seen once. Time point indicated: peripheral blood 6 weeks after treatment start. The specimen was PBMCs, collected around atezolizumab (anti-PD-L1) treatment. These receptors originate from a man aged 55 to 69 with urothelial cancer.

The chain uses TRBV19 and TRBJ1-2; 7 bases align to TRBD1. The junction had 2 bases not matched to a gene; V was cut back by 0 bases and J by 4 bases. Germline V lookup: CDR1 LNHDA, CDR2 SQIVND (reference sequence). This CDR3 has 14 residues. CDR3 region: CASSIDRQGYGYTF. Here the CDR3 DNA reads TGTGCCAGTAGTATAGATCGACAGGGCTATGGCTACACCTTC. Together with reference TRBV19 and TRBJ1-2, the CDR3 gives the full variable domain: DGGITQSPKYLFRKEGQNVTLSCEQNLNHDAMYWYRQDPGQGLRLIYYSQIVNDFQKGDIAEGYSVSREKKESFPLTVTSAQKNPTAFYLCASSIDRQGYGYTFGSGTRLTVV.

This rearrangement joins TRBV28 to TRBJ2-7, with D tentatively TRBD1 (6 bases). From germline, CDR1 is MDHEN and CDR2 SYDVKM. V was pared by 2 bases and J by 4 bases, with 6 bases between. The CDR3 extends over 12 amino acids. Here the CDR3 DNA reads TGTGCCAGCAGTTTAAGGGGGTACGAGCAGTACTTC. This codes for CASSLRGYEQYF.

This rearrangement joins TRBV7-9 to TRBJ1-2; 9 nucleotides match TRBD1. Losses at the gene ends were 5 bases for V and 4 bases for J; bases not matched to a gene: 8. The CDR3 consists of 15 residues. The germline CDR1 and CDR2 sequences are SEHNR and FQNEAQ (reference sequence). CDR3: CASSPWDREGYGYTF. CDR3 DNA sequence: TGTGCCAGCAGCCCATGGGACAGGGAGGGCTATGGCTACACCTTC. The full variable domain, rest sourced from reference TRBV7-9 and TRBJ1-2, is DTGVSQNPRHKITKRGQNVTFRCDPISEHNRLYWYRQTLGQGPEFLTYFQNEAQLEKSRLLSDRFSAERPKGSFSTLEIQRTEQGDSAMYLCASSPWDREGYGYTFGSGTRLTVV.

The J gene is TRBJ2-2, the V gene TRBV6-6; D may be TRBD1 (5 bases). V lost 4 bases and J 0 bases, leaving 12 bases between the germline ends. This CDR3 contains 16 residues. The germline gives CDR1 MNHNY, CDR2 SVGAGI (reference sequence). DNA of the CDR3: TGTGCCAGCAGTTCCGACAGTTTCTCGAACACCGGGGAGCTGTTTTTT. Translating it yields CASSSDSFSNTGELFF.

The chain couples TRBV27 to TRBJ1-1, with D tentatively TRBD1 (5 bases). Germline V gene lookup returns CDR1 MNHEY and CDR2 SMNVEV (reference sequence). The CDR3 consists of 14 residues. The V and J ends lost 5 bases and 2 bases respectively, with 12 bases between them. The CDR3 loop reads CASSPGLGNTEAFF. CDR3 coding DNA: TGTGCCAGCAGTCCAGGGTTGGGTAACACTGAAGCTTTCTTT.

The J gene is TRBJ2-7, the V gene TRBV30, with 9 bases matching TRBD1. Germline V CDR1 and CDR2: GTSNPN, SVGIG (reference sequence). With V trimmed by 5 bases and J by 5 bases, 4 bases remained unmatched. This CDR3 has 12 amino acids. In DNA, the CDR3 is TGTGCCTGGGGACAGGGGTCTGACGAGCAGTACTTC. Translation gives CAWGQGSDEQYF.

The rearrangement links TRBV11-2 to TRBJ2-3, with 11 bases identical to TRBD2. CDR3 length: 17 residues. Germline V gene data show CDR1 as SGHAT and CDR2 as FQNNGV. Unmatched junction bases numbered 9, after V lost 5 bases and J lost 2 bases. CDR3 coding DNA: TGTGCCAGCAGCACTACCTTAGCGGGGGGGATCACAGATACGCAGTATTTT. Protein sequence: CASSTTLAGGITDTQYF.

By sample fraction, this clone is medium-sized (0.01 to 0.1%). CDR3 in amino acids: CASSPRAGGLYEQYF. In DNA form, the CDR3 reads TGTGCCAGCAGCCCGCGGGCGGGGGGGCTCTACGAGCAGTACTTC. The rearrangement links TRBV9 to TRBJ2-7; 9 nucleotides line up with TRBD2. Losses at the gene ends were 4 bases for V and 3 bases for J; bases not matched to a gene: 8. The CDR3 covers 15 residues. CDR1 is SGDLS, CDR2 YYNGEE, per germline.

This CDR3 reads CAISPGEDQPQHF. CDR3 nucleotide sequence: TGTGCCATCAGCCCAGGGGAAGATCAGCCCCAGCATTTT. V and J are TRBV10-3 and TRBJ1-5; possibly TRBD1 for D (6 bases). The CDR3 has 13 residues. Germline V CDR1 and CDR2: ENHRY, SYGVKD. V lost 6 bases and J 5 bases, leaving 11 bases between the germline ends.

The chain carries TRBV16 and TRBJ1-5, with 9 bases fitting TRBD1. The CDR3 length is 16 residues. Germline V gene data show CDR1 as KGHSY and CDR2 as FQNENV. V dropped 4 bases and J dropped 4; count of bases not matched to a gene: 8. For the CDR3, the DNA is TGTGCCAGCAGCCGGAGCCGGGACAGGGCAAATCAGCCCCAGCATTTT. This codes for CASSRSRDRANQPQHF.

In its sample, this clone was seen a few times. The chain links TRBV30 to TRBJ1-1; a weak D match, TRBD1 (6 bases). From germline, CDR1 is GTSNPN and CDR2 SVGIG (reference sequence). The CDR3 has 12 residues. V shed 5 bases and J shed 1 base, with 8 bases lying between them. The CDR3 DNA is TGTGCCTGGGCGACAGGGAACACTGAAGCTTTCTTT. It encodes CAWATGNTEAFF.

J is TRBJ1-2 and V is TRBV5-5; D not resolved. V was trimmed by 0 bases and J by 0 bases, leaving 15 bases between them. The CDR3 is 17 residues long. Germline lookup yields CDR1 SGHKS and CDR2 YYEKEE (reference sequence). CDR3 sequence: CASSLAATGSTNYGYTF. Written as DNA, the CDR3 is TGTGCCAGCAGCTTGGCGGCGACGGGGTCCACTAACTATGGCTACACCTTC.

The chain recombines TRBV28 with TRBJ1-2, with a possible D match to TRBD1 (5 bases). CDR1 is MDHEN, CDR2 SYDVKM, per germline. CDR3 length: 14 amino acids. Trimming took off 1 base at V and 5 bases at J, with 11 bases between the two ends. The CDR3 bases are TGTGCCAGCAGTTTATCGGGGGGGTTGTATGGCTACACCTTC. Protein product: CASSLSGGLYGYTF.